This T cell receptor beta chain was sequenced for a study of CD8 T cells in ankylosing spondylitis. Regarding the study as a whole: Those disease-linked clones were CD8+; they were also relatively rare in peripheral blood.

V dropped 4 bases and J dropped 8 bases, with 8 bases sitting between them. The length of the CDR3 is 11 residues. Germline CDR1 reads LGHNA; CDR2 reads YNFKEQ. This clonotype was found a few times. Its antigen remains unknown. TCRdb reprocessed the 5' RACE reads via MiXCR and lists one record per CDR3 protein. The sample shows fewer than 250,000 distinct CDR3 sequences, about 10% of them seen only once. The rearrangement joins TRBV4-2 to TRBJ1-2; D unclear. Sequences were obtained from blood, either unsorted or a sorted T cell fraction (not recorded which). The sequence derives from a male donor with ankylosing spondylitis or in good health (not recorded which). The CDR3 coding sequence is TGTGCCAGCAGCCCGGGCACGGGCTACACCTTC. It is translated as CASSPGTGYTF.